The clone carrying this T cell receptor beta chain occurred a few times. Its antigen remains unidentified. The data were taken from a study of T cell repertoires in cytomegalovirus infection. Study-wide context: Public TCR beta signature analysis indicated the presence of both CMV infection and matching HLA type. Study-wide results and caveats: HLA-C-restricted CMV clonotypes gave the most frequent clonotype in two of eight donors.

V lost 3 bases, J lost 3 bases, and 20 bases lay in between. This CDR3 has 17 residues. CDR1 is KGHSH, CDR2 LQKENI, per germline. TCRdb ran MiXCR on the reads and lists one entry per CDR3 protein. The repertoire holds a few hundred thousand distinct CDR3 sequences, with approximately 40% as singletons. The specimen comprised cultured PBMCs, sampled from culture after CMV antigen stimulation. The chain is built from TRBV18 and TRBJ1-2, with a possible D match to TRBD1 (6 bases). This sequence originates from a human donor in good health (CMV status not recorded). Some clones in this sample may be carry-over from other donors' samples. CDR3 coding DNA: TGTGCCAGCTCACCGCTACACGGGACACAGGGAGACTATGGCTACACCTTC. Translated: CASSPLHGTQGDYGYTF.